This T cell receptor (beta chain) originates from a study of blood T cell repertoires in COVID-19. The overall study: Both acute and convalescent COVID-19 samples were obtained from the United States, Italy and Spain. The cDNA or gDNA used as material had been derived from T cells, B-cell-depleted T cells, or PBMCs.

Germline V lookup: CDR1 SGHTA, CDR2 FQGNSA. V was cut by 5 bases and J by 8 bases, with 18 bases left in between. The CDR3 sequence is 15 residues long. Original analysis: From reference gene primer amplification, estimates of nucleated cell counts were derived. The protocol was immunoSEQ multiplex PCR, while the TCRdb copy is restricted to in-frame clones and leaves out a portion. That table supplies the V and J calls and clone size; D and trimming were determined from the DNA. The sample contains 150,000 to 200,000 clones, roughly nine tenths of which appear only once. Sequences were obtained from peripheral blood. The sequence was collected from a man aged 60 to 75 with active or convalescent COVID-19. The chain recombines TRBV7-2 with TRBJ1-4; D possibly corresponds to TRBD1 (6 bases). CDR3 in amino acids: CASSPQGGFGEKLFF. CDR3 nucleotide sequence: TGTGCCAGCAGCCCACAGGGTGGGTTTGGGGAAAAACTGTTTTTT.